The sequence of this T cell receptor (beta chain) was determined in a study of blood T cell repertoires in COVID-19. Background on the study: Both acute and convalescent COVID-19 samples were obtained from the United States, Italy and Spain. PBMCs, B-cell-depleted T cells, or T cells were the source of the cDNA or gDNA that made up the material.

The CDR3 consists of 13 residues. With 8 bases removed from V and 3 bases from J, the gap between germline ends came to 14 bases. CDR1 SNHLY and CDR2 FYNNEI come from the germline V gene. In the study's own analysis: How many nucleated cells were present was estimated from reference gene primer amplification. The method was immunoSEQ multiplex PCR; TCRdb's version includes in-frame clones alone and lacks a portion of them. V and J calls and clone size are those listed in that table; D and trimming were worked out from the DNA. Found here are around 160,000 clones, roughly 76% of them singletons; the top ten hold 7.5% to 9.5%. The table lists this clone with a count of one.

The rearrangement links TRBV2 to TRBJ2-7; possible D gene TRBD2, 5 bases. What was sequenced was peripheral blood. This TCR was recovered from a human donor with acute or convalescent COVID-19. The donor label of this sample is uncertain. DNA for the CDR3: TGTGCCAGCCGACGACCGGACTTCTACGAGCAGTACTTC. Protein: CASRRPDFYEQYF.